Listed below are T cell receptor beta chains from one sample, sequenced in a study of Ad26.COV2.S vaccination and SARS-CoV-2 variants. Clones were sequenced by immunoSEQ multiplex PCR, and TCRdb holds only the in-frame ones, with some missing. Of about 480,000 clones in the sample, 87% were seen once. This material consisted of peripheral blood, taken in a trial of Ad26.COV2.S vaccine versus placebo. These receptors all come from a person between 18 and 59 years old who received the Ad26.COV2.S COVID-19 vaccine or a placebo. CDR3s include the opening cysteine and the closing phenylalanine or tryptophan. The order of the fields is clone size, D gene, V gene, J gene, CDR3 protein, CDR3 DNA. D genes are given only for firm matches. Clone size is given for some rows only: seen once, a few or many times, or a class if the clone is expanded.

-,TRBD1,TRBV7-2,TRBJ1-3,CASSLAQGGNTIYF,TGTGCCAGCAGCTTAGCACAGGGGGGAAACACCATATATTTT
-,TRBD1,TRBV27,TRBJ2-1,CASSSRDRNNEQFF,TGTGCCAGCAGTTCCCGGGACAGGAACAATGAGCAGTTCTTC
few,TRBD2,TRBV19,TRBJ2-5,CATSGQRGVETQYF,TGTGCCACCTCGGGCCAGCGGGGGGTGGAGACCCAGTACTTC
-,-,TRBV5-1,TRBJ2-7,CASSLEPSSYYEQYF,TGCGCCAGCAGCTTGGAGCCCTCGAGCTACTACGAGCAGTACTTC
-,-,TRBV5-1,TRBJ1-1,CASSLRGGTEAFF,TGCGCCAGCAGCTTGCGAGGAGGCACTGAAGCTTTCTTT
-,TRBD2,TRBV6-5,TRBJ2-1,CASASGLAGSGEQFF,TGTGCCAGCGCCTCAGGACTAGCGGGATCGGGCGAGCAGTTCTTC
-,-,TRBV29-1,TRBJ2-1,CSVDEGMWGVEQFF,TGCAGCGTTGACGAGGGAATGTGGGGAGTTGAGCAGTTCTTC
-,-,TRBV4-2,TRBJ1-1,CASSQGLGLSGEAFF,TGTGCCAGCAGCCAGGGCTTGGGTTTGAGCGGTGAAGCTTTCTTT
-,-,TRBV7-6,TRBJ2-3,CASSFISTDTQYF,TGTGCCAGCAGCTTCATAAGCACAGATACGCAGTATTTT
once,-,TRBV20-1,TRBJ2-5,CSAGLETQYF,TGCAGTGCGGGCTTGGAGACCCAGTACTTC
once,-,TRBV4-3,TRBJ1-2,CASSREWTTSNGYTF,TGCGCCAGCAGCCGAGAGTGGACGACGTCGAATGGCTACACCTTC
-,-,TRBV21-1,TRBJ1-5,CASSINQPQHF,TGTGCCAGCAGCATCAATCAGCCCCAGCATTTT
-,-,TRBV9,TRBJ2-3,CASSARQDLSTDTQYF,TGTGCCAGCAGCGCCCGACAGGATCTCAGCACAGATACGCAGTATTTT
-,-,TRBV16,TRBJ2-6,CASSLYGRAGANVLTF,TGTGCCAGCAGCCTGTATGGCAGGGCTGGGGCCAACGTCCTGACTTTC
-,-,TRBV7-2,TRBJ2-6,CASGISGANVLTF,TGTGCCAGCGGAATCTCAGGGGCCAACGTCCTGACTTTC
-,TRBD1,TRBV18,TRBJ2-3,CASSPPRGTGGSDTQYF,TGTGCCAGCTCACCACCGCGGGGGACAGGGGGTTCAGATACGCAGTATTTT
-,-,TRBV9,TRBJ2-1,CASSAQGGYRGQFF,TGTGCCAGCAGCGCCCAGGGAGGCTATAGGGGGCAGTTCTTC
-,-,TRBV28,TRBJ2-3,CASSLPGQDTQYF,TGTGCCAGCAGTTTACCTGGCCAAGATACGCAGTATTTT
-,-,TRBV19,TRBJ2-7,CASSIGWLSSNEQYF,TGTGCCAGTAGTATCGGCTGGCTGAGTAGCAACGAGCAGTACTTC
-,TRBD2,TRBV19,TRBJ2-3,CASSPRVAGRTDTQYF,TGTGCCAGTAGTCCCCGGGTAGCGGGAAGAACAGATACGCAGTATTTT
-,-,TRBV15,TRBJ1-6,CATSKGIRSYNSPLHF,TGTGCCACCAGCAAAGGCATCCGCTCCTATAATTCACCCCTCCACTTT
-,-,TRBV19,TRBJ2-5,CASSIGGGSGETQYF,TGTGCCAGTAGTATTGGAGGGGGCTCTGGGGAGACCCAGTACTTC
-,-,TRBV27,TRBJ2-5,CASSLRPRQETQYF,TGTGCCAGCAGTTTAAGGCCGCGGCAAGAGACCCAGTACTTC
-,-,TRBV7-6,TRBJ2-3,CASSLLASSSTDTQYF,TGTGCCAGCAGCTTATTGGCTAGTTCGAGCACAGATACGCAGTATTTT
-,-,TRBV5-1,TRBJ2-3,CASSLALSTDTQYF,TGCGCCAGCAGCTTGGCCTTGAGCACAGATACGCAGTATTTT
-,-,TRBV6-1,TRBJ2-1,CASSEFGTVGNEQFF,TGTGCCAGCAGTGAATTTGGCACAGTAGGGAATGAGCAGTTCTTC
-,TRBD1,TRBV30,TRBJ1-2,CAWSPGQGFSGGYTF,TGTGCCTGGAGCCCGGGACAGGGGTTTTCGGGGGGCTACACCTTC
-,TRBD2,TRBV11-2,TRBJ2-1,CASSLGGTPNNEQFF,TGTGCCAGCAGCTTGGGAGGGACCCCAAACAATGAGCAGTTCTTC
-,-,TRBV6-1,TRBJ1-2,CASSEAGFYGYTF,TGTGCCAGCAGTGAAGCTGGGTTCTATGGCTACACCTTC